This T cell receptor beta chain was sequenced during a study of cytomegalovirus exposure and HLA in healthy donors. Findings and caveats of the study: Looking again later, the authors saw that most CMV-associated TCR beta chains seemed HLA-restricted. DRB1 showed the most TCR associations and HLA-C the fewest in a later analysis, as rates varied by HLA locus.

The germline V gene has CDR1 LNHDA and CDR2 SQIVND (reference sequence). The CDR3 has 14 amino acids. The V and J ends lost 4 bases and 4 bases respectively, with 13 bases between them. PCR used 60 Vbeta primers and 13 Jbeta primers. The protocol was immunoSEQ multiplex PCR, while the TCRdb copy is restricted to in-frame clones and leaves out a portion. This sample has about 81,000 clones, with over 70% found just once. This clone occurred once. No antigen is known for it. This sequence was found in a man aged 45 to 65 in good health and CMV-seropositive. Source material: PBMCs. The rearrangement joins TRBV19 to TRBJ1-1, with D unclear. The DNA of the CDR3 is TGTGCCAGTAGTACCCAGACGGGGAGCACTGAAGCTTTCTTT. Residues: CASSTQTGSTEAFF.